This T cell receptor (beta chain) was profiled in a study of T cells in Graves' hyperthyroidism and ophthalmopathy. Study-wide results and caveats: In blood, most of the thyroid clonotypes expanded above 0.001 were also present. In validation, the model predicted ophthalmopathy. These predictions came a median roughly seven months before onset.

Criteria for exclusion of patients were uncontrolled infection, other autoimmune disease, pregnancy or lactation. Blood from later-ophthalmopathy patients was taken at first hyperthyroidism diagnosis. The CDR3 regions of TCR beta were amplified from RNA transcripts. HTBI primers drove first-round RT-PCR of the TCR CDR3. TCRdb processed the multiplex PCR reads anew with MiXCR; each CDR3 protein has one entry. Altogether 600,000 to 850,000 distinct CDR3 sequences are present, roughly 20% being singletons, with the ten largest covering 16%. Remarks on this clonotype: The antigen remains undetermined.

The CDR3 runs 14 residues. Per the germline V gene, CDR1 is SGDLS and CDR2 is YYNGEE. The V end was cut by 0 bases, the J end by 3 bases, with 10 bases between. The sample consisted of blood. This TCR came from a woman in her forties or fifties with Graves' hyperthyroidism that later progressed to Graves' ophthalmopathy. The V gene is TRBV9, the J gene TRBJ2-7; D gene unclear. The CDR3 DNA reads as TGTGCCAGCAGCGTAGCTGACACTAACTACGAGCAGTACTTC. This translates into CASSVADTNYEQYF.